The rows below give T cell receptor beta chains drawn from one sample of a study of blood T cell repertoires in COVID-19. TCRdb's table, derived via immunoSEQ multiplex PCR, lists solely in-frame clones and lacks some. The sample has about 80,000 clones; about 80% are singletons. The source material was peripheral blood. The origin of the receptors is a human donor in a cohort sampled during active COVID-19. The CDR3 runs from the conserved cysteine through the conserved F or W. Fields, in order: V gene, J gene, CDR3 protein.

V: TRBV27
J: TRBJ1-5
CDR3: CASSPGNSNQPQHF

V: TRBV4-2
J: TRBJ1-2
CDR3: CASSQDRRGYTF

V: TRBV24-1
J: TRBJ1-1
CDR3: CATREDRDTEAFF

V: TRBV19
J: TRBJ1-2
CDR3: CASSIGRGSYGYTF

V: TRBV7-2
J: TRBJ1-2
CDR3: CASSLVGQGNYGYTF

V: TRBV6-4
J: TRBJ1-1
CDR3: CASSDGGKNTEAFF

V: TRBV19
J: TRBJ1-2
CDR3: CASSIEWRGYGYTF

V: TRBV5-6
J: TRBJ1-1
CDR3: CASSLESGQTNTEAFF

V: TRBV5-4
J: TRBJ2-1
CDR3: CASSWTSPEDEQFF

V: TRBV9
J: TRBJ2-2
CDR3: CASSGGSGLEASGELFF

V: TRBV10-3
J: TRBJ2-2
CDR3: CAISDRGVNTGELFF

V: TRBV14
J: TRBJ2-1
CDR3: CASSGSGGAGEQFF

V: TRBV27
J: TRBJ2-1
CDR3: CASSLSRGSEQFF

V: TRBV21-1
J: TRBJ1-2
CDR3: CASSKVRKDIYGYTF

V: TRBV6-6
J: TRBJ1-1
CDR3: CASSFPGRENTEAFF

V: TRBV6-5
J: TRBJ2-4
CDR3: CASSLNTGDKNIQYF

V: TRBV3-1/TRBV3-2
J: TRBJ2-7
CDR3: CASSQVSGGAVQYF

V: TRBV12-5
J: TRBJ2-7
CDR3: CASGLFGGSASGGYEQYF

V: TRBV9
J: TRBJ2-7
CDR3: CASSAVGGAYEQYF

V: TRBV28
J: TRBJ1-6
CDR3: CASSKRSYNSPLHF

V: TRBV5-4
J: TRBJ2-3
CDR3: CASSFPGARAFTDTQYF

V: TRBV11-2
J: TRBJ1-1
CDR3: CASSLTPTGMNTEAFF

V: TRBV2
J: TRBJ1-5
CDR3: CASSEGRFTGRGNQPQHF

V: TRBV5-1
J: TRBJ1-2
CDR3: CASSPDRVGGYTF

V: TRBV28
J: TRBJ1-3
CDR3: CASSTYRAHSGNTIYF

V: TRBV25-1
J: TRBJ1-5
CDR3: CASSVGGNQPQHF

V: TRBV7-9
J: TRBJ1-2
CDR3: CASSTYRLGSGYTF

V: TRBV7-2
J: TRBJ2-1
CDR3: CASSLDFSEQFF